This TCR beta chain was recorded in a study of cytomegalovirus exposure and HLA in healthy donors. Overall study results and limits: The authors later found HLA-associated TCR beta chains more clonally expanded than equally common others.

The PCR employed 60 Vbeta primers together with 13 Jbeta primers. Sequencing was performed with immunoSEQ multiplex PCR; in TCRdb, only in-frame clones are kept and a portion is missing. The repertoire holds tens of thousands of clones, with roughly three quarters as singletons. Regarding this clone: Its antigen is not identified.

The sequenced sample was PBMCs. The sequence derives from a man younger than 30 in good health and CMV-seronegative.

DNA of the CDR3: TGTGCCAGCCGGGGTCCTGAAGCTTTCTTT. Protein: CASRGPEAFF. The J gene is TRBJ1-1, the V gene TRBV2; D gene ambiguous. V lost 8 bases, J lost 6 bases, and 7 bases lay in between. CDR3 length equals 10 residues. Germline V lookup: CDR1 SNHLY, CDR2 FYNNEI. Looking up the rest from reference TRBV2 and TRBJ1-1 gives the full variable domain: EPEVTQTPSHQVTQMGQEVILRCVPISNHLYFYWYRQILGQKVEFLVSFYNNEISEKSEIFDDQFSVERPDGSNFTLKIRSTKLEDSAMYFCASRGPEAFFGQGTRLTVV.